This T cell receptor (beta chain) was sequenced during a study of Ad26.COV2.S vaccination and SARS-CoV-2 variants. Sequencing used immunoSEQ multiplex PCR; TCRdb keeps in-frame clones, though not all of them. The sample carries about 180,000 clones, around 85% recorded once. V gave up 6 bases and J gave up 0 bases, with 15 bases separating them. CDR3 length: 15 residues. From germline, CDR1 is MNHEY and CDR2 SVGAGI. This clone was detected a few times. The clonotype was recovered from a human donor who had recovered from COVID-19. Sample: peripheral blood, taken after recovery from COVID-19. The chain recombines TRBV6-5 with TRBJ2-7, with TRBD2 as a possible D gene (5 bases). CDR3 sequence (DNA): TGTGCCAGCAGCGGAGAGGGTGATGTCTCCTACGAGCAGTACTTC. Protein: CASSGEGDVSYEQYF.